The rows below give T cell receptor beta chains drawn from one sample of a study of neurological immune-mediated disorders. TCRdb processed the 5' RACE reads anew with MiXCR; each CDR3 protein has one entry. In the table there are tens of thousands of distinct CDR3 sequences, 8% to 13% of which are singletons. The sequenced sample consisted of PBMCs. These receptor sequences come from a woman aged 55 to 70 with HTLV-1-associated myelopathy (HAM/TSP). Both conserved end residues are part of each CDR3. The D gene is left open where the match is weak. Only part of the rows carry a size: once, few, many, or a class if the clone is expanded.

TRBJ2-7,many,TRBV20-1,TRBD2,CSATPPGLATEQYF,TGCAGTGCTACCCCTCCGGGACTAGCAACCGAGCAGTACTTC
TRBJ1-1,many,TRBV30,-,CAWSLGLNTEAFF,TGTGCCTGGAGTTTGGGGCTCAACACTGAAGCTTTCTTT
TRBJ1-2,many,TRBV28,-,CASSFPGENYGYTF,TGTGCCAGCAGTTTCCCAGGGGAGAACTATGGCTACACCTTC
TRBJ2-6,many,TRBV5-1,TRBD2,CASSLPAGPNSGANVLTF,TGCGCCAGCAGCTTACCAGCGGGACCCAACTCTGGGGCCAACGTCCTGACTTTC
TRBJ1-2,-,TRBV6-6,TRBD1,CASSYGQGARVYGYTF,TGTGCCAGCAGTTACGGTCAGGGGGCGCGTGTCTATGGCTACACCTTC
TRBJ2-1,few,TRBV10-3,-,CATGGNEQFF,TGTGCCACTGGGGGTAATGAGCAGTTCTTC
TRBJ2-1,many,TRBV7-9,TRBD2,CASRSSGAYNEQFF,TGTGCCAGCAGGTCTAGCGGGGCCTACAATGAGCAGTTCTTC
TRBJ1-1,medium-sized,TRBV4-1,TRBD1,CASSEIDRGGEAFF,TGCGCCAGCAGTGAAATTGACAGGGGAGGTGAAGCTTTCTTT
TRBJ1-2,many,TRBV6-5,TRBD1,CASTRTGWTYGYTF,TGTGCCAGCACTCGGACAGGGTGGACCTATGGCTACACCTTC
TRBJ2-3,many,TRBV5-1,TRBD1,CASSFNLRGSGDTQYF,TGCGCCAGCAGCTTTAACCTCAGGGGGTCTGGAGATACGCAGTATTTT
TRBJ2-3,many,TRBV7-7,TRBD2,CASSPGTSGALDTQYF,TGTGCCAGCAGCCCAGGGACTAGCGGGGCTCTAGATACGCAGTATTTT
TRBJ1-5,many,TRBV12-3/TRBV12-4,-,CASSPSPQPQHF,TGTGCCAGCAGTCCCTCCCCCCAGCCCCAGCATTTT
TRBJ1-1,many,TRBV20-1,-,CSASPDPNTEAFF,TGCAGTGCCTCCCCCGACCCTAACACTGAAGCTTTCTTT
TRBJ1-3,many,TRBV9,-,CASSPTSGGGGNTIYF,TGTGCCAGCAGCCCAACTAGTGGAGGTGGGGGAAACACCATATATTTT
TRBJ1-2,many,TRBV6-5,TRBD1,CASRREGASNYGYTF,TGTGCCAGCCGGCGGGAGGGGGCGTCCAACTATGGCTACACCTTC
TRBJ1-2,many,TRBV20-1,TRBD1,CSADTGTATGGYTF,TGCAGTGCTGACACCGGGACAGCCACGGGTGGCTACACCTTC
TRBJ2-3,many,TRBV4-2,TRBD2,CASSQDRTGGLQDTQYF,TGTGCCAGCAGCCAAGATCGAACGGGGGGGCTACAAGATACGCAGTATTTT
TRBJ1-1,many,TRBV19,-,CASSTPLWGKRDTEAFF,TGTGCCAGTAGTACGCCTCTTTGGGGCAAAAGGGACACTGAAGCTTTCTTT
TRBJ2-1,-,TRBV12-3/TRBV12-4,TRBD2,CASSFLVSGGGNEQFF,TGTGCCAGCAGTTTTTTGGTCAGCGGGGGGGGGAATGAGCAGTTCTTC
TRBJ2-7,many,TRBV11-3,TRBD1,CASSPIRQGAAYEQYF,TGTGCCAGCAGCCCAATACGACAGGGGGCGGCCTACGAGCAGTACTTC
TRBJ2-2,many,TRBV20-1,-,CSARTAGILTGELFF,TGCAGTGCTAGGACGGCGGGGATTTTGACCGGGGAGCTGTTTTTT
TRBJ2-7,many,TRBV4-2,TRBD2,CASSLGTSGVKVYEQYF,TGTGCCAGCAGCCTCGGGACTAGCGGGGTTAAAGTCTACGAGCAGTACTTC
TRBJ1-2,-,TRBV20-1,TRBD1,CSAVPGQGYGYTF,TGCAGTGCCGTTCCGGGACAGGGCTATGGCTACACCTTC
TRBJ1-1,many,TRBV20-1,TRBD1,CSHLKTGSGTEAFF,TGCAGTCACCTTAAGACAGGGAGTGGAACTGAAGCTTTCTTT
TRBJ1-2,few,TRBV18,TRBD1,CASSTGQGYGYTF,TGTGCCAGCTCGACGGGACAGGGATATGGCTACACCTTC
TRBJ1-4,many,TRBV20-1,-,CSALMGQVARKLFF,TGCAGTGCCCTTATGGGGCAGGTGGCGCGAAAACTGTTTTTT
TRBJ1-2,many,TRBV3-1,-,CASSQGRAGSYGYTF,TGTGCCAGCAGCCAAGGGAGAGCAGGAAGCTATGGCTACACCTTC
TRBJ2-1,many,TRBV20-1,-,CSARLGYNEQFF,TGCAGTGCTAGACTTGGCTACAATGAGCAGTTCTTC
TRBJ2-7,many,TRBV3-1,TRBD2,CASSQDSSGYSYEQYF,TGTGCCAGCAGCCAAGATAGTAGCGGGTACTCCTACGAGCAGTACTTC
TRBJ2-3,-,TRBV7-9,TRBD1,CASSPGSGGSDTQYF,TGTGCCAGCAGCCCAGGGTCAGGGGGCTCAGATACGCAGTATTTT
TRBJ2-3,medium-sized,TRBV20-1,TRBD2,CSARGRGGSDTQYF,TGCAGTGCTAGAGGGCGGGGGGGCTCCGATACGCAGTATTTT
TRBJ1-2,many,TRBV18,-,CASSPRQSGYGYTF,TGTGCCAGCTCACCTCGACAGAGTGGCTATGGCTACACCTTC
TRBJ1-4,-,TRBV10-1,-,CASPTGPEGKLFF,TGCGCCAGCCCGACAGGACCTGAAGGAAAACTGTTTTTT
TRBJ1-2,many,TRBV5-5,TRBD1,CASSGGQQTGYTF,TGTGCCAGCAGCGGGGGACAGCAGACTGGCTACACCTTC
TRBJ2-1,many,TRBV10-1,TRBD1,CASSAIQGAEQFF,TGCGCCAGCAGTGCAATACAGGGGGCGGAGCAGTTCTTC
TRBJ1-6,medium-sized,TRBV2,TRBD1,CASSVEQGVWSPLHF,TGTGCCAGCAGTGTCGAACAGGGGGTTTGGTCACCCCTCCACTTT
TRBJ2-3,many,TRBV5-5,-,CASSFDRTTDTQYF,TGTGCCAGCAGCTTCGACAGGACCACAGATACGCAGTATTTT
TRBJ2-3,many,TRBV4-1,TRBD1,CASSQRDRLTDTQYF,TGCGCCAGCAGCCAAAGGGACAGACTCACAGATACGCAGTATTTT
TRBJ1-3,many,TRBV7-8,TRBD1,CASSFGRGSGNTIYF,TGTGCCAGCAGCTTCGGCAGGGGGTCTGGAAACACCATATATTTT
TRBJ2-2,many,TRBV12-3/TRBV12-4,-,CASSLVLSSRTGELFF,TGTGCCAGCAGTTTAGTCCTGAGCAGCCGCACCGGGGAGCTGTTTTTT
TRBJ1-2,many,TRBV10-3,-,CAISGQGYGYTF,TGTGCCATCAGTGGGCAGGGCTATGGCTACACCTTC
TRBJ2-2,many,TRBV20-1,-,CSAQRINGELFF,TGCAGTGCTCAACGCATAAACGGGGAGCTGTTTTTT
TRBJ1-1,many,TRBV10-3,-,CAISVGQLMNTEAFF,TGTGCCATCAGTGTGGGGCAGCTCATGAACACTGAAGCTTTCTTT
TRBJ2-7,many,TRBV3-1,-,CASSQDSGFYEQYF,TGTGCCAGCAGCCAAGATTCAGGGTTCTACGAGCAGTACTTC
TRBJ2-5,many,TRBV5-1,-,CASSPPGRPRETQYF,TGCGCCAGCAGCCCCCCGGGGAGGCCTCGAGAGACCCAGTACTTC
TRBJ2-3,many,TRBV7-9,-,CASSSTGVRSTDTQYF,TGTGCCAGCAGCTCGACAGGAGTACGTAGCACAGATACGCAGTATTTT
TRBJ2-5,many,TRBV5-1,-,CASSLDWLETQYF,TGCGCCAGCAGCTTGGATTGGTTAGAGACCCAGTACTTC
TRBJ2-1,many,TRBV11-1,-,CASTSGWNNEQFF,TGTGCCAGCACCTCAGGGTGGAACAATGAGCAGTTCTTC
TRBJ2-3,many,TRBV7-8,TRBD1,CASSLLRGREDTQYF,TGTGCCAGCAGCTTACTCAGGGGGCGCGAAGATACGCAGTATTTT